This is a list of T cell receptor beta chains from one sample in a study of T cell responses to AZD1222 COVID-19 vaccine. The repertoire was sequenced with immunoSEQ multiplex PCR; TCRdb's copy has only in-frame clones and lacks some. Of about 48,000 clones in the sample, around 85% were seen once. Sequencing was performed on peripheral blood, taken 28 days after the second AZD1222 dose. Receptors originate from an adult who received the AZD1222 COVID-19 vaccine. Each CDR3 is given with its conserved first and last residue. A D gene is named only where the DNA matches it firmly. Part of the rows lack a size; the others show once, few, many or a class for expanded clones.

clone_size | j_call | v_call | d_call | cdr3_length | cdr3_nt | cdr3_aa
NA | TRBJ1-5 | TRBV3-1/TRBV3-2 | NA | 20 | TGTGCCAGCAGCCAAGACGGCAGCGATTCACATGCCGGGCGGTATCAGCCCCAGCATTTT | CASSQDGSDSHAGRYQPQHF
NA | TRBJ1-5 | TRBV6-5 | TRBD1 | 15 | TGTGCCAGCAGTTCGACCGACAGGGACAATCAGCCCCAGCATTTT | CASSSTDRDNQPQHF
NA | TRBJ1-2 | TRBV7-9 | NA | 12 | TGTGCCAGCAGCGACGATCCGTATGGCTACACCTTC | CASSDDPYGYTF
few | TRBJ1-1 | TRBV14 | NA | 13 | TGTGCCAGCAGCCAAGTAAGAGAAACTGAAGCTTTCTTT | CASSQVRETEAFF
NA | TRBJ2-1 | TRBV4-3 | NA | 16 | TGCGCCAGCAGCCAAGATTTCGGGAACGACTACAATGAGCAGTTCTTC | CASSQDFGNDYNEQFF
NA | TRBJ1-2 | TRBV18 | TRBD1 | 16 | TGTGCCAGCTCACCCCTTTCAGACAGGGGACTCTATGGCTACACCTTC | CASSPLSDRGLYGYTF
NA | TRBJ1-4 | TRBV4-2 | TRBD1 | 15 | TGTGCCAGCAGCACCCCCGGGACAGGGCCCGAAAAACTGTTTTTT | CASSTPGTGPEKLFF
NA | TRBJ1-4 | TRBV28 | NA | 16 | TGTGCCAGCAGTCTCACAGGGATCGGAGCTAATGAAAAACTGTTTTTT | CASSLTGIGANEKLFF
NA | TRBJ1-2 | TRBV7-2 | NA | 12 | TGTGCCAGCAGCTTAGACGGGTTTGGCTACACCTTC | CASSLDGFGYTF
NA | TRBJ2-5 | TRBV7-8 | NA | 14 | TGTGCCAGCAGCGCAGCGGGAAGGGGGGAGACCCAGTACTTC | CASSAAGRGETQYF
NA | TRBJ2-2 | TRBV5-1 | NA | 15 | TGCGCCAGCAGCATAGGGACAACCAGGACCGGGGAGCTGTTTTTT | CASSIGTTRTGELFF
once | TRBJ2-6 | TRBV28 | NA | 15 | TGTGCCACCTATTCACATGCCTCTGGGGCCAACGTCCTGACTTTC | CATYSHASGANVLTF
NA | TRBJ1-6 | TRBV7-2 | NA | 15 | TGTGCCAGCAGCTTACGTGTGGGGGGGGATTCACCCCTCCACTTT | CASSLRVGGDSPLHF
NA | TRBJ2-7 | TRBV28 | TRBD2 | 16 | TGTGCCAGCAGTTTCGGGACGGGACTAGCGGAATACGAGCAGTACTTC | CASSFGTGLAEYEQYF
NA | TRBJ1-1 | TRBV28 | NA | 15 | TGTGCCAGCAGTCCCCCCGGGACCGCGAACACTGAAGCTTTCTTT | CASSPPGTANTEAFF
NA | TRBJ1-1 | TRBV2 | NA | 13 | TGTGCCAGCAGAGAGGGGGGGGGAACTGAAGCTTTCTTT | CASREGGGTEAFF